This T cell receptor beta chain was sequenced during a study of OX40 agonist ivuxolimab in advanced cancers. The data were produced by immunoSEQ multiplex PCR, yet TCRdb's version contains in-frame clones alone and is incomplete. The sample holds under 140,000 clones, roughly 90% seen once. Per the germline V gene, CDR1 is MDHEN and CDR2 is SYDVKM. V shed 2 bases, J shed 4 bases, and the junction held 9 bases outside the gene matches. The CDR3 has 17 residues. Sequencing was performed on CD4+ or CD8+ T cells sorted from blood, taken in a trial of the OX40 agonist ivuxolimab. The chain carries TRBV28 and TRBJ2-1; 9 bases agree with TRBD1. The origin of this receptor is an adult with an advanced solid tumor such as melanoma, head and neck, liver or kidney cancer. CDR3 in amino acids: CASSLAKTGGHYNEQFF. The CDR3 nucleotides are TGTGCCAGCAGTTTAGCTAAGACAGGGGGTCATTACAATGAGCAGTTCTTC.